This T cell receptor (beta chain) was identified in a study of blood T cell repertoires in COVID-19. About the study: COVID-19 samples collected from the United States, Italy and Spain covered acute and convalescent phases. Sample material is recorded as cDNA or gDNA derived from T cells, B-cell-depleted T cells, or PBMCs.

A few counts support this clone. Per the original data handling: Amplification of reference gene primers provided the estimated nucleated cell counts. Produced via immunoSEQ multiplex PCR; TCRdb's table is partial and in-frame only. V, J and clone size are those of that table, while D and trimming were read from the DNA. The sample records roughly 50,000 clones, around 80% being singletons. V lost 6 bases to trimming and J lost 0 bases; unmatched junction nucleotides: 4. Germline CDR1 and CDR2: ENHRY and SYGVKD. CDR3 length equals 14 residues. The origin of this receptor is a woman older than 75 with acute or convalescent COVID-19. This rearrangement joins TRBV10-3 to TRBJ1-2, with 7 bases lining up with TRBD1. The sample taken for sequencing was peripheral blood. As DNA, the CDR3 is TGTGCCATCAGGGGGGACAGATCTAACTATGGCTACACCTTC. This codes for CAIRGDRSNYGYTF.